This T cell receptor beta chain was retrieved from a study of cytomegalovirus exposure and HLA in healthy donors. The study's findings and limits: A missense variant in DCLRE1C was later tied to TCR beta V- and J-gene trimming. Available immune exposure information was restricted to CMV serostatus only. It was assumed in the presence/absence analyses that sequencing depth was roughly uniform across donors.

As regards this clone: Its target is unknown.

In the PCR, 60 Vbeta and 13 Jbeta primers were used. Sequencing was performed with immunoSEQ multiplex PCR; in TCRdb, only in-frame clones are kept and a portion is missing. The sample holds approximately 150,000 clones, more than 80% seen once. CDR3 length: 13 amino acids. Looked up from germline, CDR1 is MDHEN and CDR2 is SYDVKM. V lost 3 bases and J lost 2, with 4 bases in between. This chain joins TRBV28 and TRBJ2-2; D is undetermined. The clonotype was recovered from a middle-aged woman in good health and CMV-seropositive. Sequenced material: PBMCs. The CDR3 region has the DNA TGTGCCAGCAGTTTTCTCAACACCGGGGAGCTGTTTTTT. Translation: CASSFLNTGELFF.